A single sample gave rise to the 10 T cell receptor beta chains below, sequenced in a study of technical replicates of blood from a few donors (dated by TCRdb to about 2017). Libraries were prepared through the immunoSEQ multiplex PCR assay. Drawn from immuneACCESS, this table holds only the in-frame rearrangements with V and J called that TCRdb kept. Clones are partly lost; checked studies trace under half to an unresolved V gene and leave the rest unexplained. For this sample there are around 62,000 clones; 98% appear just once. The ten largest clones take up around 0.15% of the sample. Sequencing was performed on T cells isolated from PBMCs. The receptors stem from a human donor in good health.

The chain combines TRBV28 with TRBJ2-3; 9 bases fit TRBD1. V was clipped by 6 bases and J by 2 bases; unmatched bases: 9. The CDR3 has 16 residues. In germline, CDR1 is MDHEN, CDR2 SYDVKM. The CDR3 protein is CASSPEDRGATDTQYF. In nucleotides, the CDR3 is TGTGCCAGCAGCCCCGAGGACAGGGGCGCCACAGATACGCAGTATTTT.

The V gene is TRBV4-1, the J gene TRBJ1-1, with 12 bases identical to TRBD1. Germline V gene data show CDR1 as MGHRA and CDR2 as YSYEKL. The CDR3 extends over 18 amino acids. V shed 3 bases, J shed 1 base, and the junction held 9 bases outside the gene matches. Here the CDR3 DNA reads TGCGCCAGCAGCCACAAGCCGGGACAGGGGGCGGCGAACACTGAAGCTTTCTTT. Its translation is CASSHKPGQGAANTEAFF.

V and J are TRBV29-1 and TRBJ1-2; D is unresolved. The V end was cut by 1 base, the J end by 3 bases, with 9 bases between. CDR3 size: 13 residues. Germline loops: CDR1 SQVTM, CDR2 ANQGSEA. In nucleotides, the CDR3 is TGCAGCGTTGAAGTTAACCGAGACTATGGCTACACCTTC. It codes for CSVEVNRDYGYTF.

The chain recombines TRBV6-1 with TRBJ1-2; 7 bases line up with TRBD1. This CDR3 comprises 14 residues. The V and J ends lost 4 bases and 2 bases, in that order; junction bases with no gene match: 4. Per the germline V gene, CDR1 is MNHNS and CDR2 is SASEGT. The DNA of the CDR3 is TGTGCCAGCAGTGTGCAGGACAGGAACTATGGCTACACCTTC. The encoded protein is CASSVQDRNYGYTF.

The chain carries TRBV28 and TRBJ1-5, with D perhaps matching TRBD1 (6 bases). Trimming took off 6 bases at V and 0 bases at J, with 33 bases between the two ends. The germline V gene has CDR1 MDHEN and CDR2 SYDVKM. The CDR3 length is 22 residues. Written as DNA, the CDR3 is TGTGCCAGCAGCTTGACTGGGCTCTCGTTGCCGACAGGTTCTTATAGCAATCAGCCCCAGCATTTT. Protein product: CASSLTGLSLPTGSYSNQPQHF.

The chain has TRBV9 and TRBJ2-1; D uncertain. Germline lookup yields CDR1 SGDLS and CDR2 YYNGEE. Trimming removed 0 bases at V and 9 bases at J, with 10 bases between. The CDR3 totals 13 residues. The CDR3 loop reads CASSVDFYPEQFF. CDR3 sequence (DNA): TGTGCCAGCAGCGTAGATTTCTACCCTGAGCAGTTCTTC.

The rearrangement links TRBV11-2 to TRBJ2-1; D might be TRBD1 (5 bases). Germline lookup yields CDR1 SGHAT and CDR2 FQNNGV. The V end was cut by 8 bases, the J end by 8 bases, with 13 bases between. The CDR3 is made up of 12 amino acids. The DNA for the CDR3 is TGTGCCAGCGTCCAGGGTTTCGATGAGCAGTTCTTC. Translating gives CASVQGFDEQFF.

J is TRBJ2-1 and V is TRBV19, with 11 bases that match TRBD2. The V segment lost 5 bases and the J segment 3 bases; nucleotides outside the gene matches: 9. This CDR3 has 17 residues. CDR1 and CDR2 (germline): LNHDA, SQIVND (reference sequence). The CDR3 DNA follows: TGTGCCAGTAGTCCTCCGGGACTAGCGGACAACTACAATGAGCAGTTCTTC. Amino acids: CASSPPGLADNYNEQFF.

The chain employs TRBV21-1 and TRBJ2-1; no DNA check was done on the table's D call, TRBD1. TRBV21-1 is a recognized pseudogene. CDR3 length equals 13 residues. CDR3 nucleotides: TGTGCCAGCAGCAAAGACAGGGGCAATGAGCAGTTCTTC. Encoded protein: CASSKDRGNEQFF.

CDR3 protein: CASRATNYGYTF. CDR3 DNA: TGTGCCAGCAGAGCAACGAACTATGGCTACACCTTC. V gene TRBV6-5 combines with J gene TRBJ1-2; D remains ambiguous. Trimming took off 6 bases at V and 2 bases at J, with 7 bases between the two ends. The CDR3 has 12 amino acids. Germline CDR1 MNHEY, CDR2 SVGAGI.